Included here is one T cell receptor beta chain sequence, with context. These data come from a study of technical replicates of blood from several donors. This CDR3 is 13 amino acids long. CDR1 is SGHTA, CDR2 FQGNSA, per germline. V gave up 5 bases and J gave up 7 bases, with 11 bases separating them. Clones were read by immunoSEQ multiplex PCR, and TCRdb kept only the in-frame ones, dropping some. The sample contains about 70,000 clones, around 97% of which appear only once. Sequenced material: T cells isolated from PBMCs. The chain combines TRBV7-2 with TRBJ2-2; unclear D gene. This TCR derives from a human donor in good health. The CDR3 spells CASSPQVGGELFF. The CDR3 DNA reads TGTGCCAGCAGCCCCCAGGTGGGCGGGGAGCTGTTTTTT.